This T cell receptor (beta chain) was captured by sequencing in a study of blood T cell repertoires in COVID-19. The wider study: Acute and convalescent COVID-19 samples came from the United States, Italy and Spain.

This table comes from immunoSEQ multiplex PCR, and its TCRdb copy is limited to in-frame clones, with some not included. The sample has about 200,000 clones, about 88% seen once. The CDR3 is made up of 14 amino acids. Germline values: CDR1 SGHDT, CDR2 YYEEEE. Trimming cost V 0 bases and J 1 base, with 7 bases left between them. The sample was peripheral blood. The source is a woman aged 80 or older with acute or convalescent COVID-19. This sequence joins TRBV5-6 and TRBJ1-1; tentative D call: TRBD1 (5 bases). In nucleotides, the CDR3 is TGTGCCAGCAGCTTGGAAGGGGAGAACACTGAAGCTTTCTTT. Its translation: CASSLEGENTEAFF.